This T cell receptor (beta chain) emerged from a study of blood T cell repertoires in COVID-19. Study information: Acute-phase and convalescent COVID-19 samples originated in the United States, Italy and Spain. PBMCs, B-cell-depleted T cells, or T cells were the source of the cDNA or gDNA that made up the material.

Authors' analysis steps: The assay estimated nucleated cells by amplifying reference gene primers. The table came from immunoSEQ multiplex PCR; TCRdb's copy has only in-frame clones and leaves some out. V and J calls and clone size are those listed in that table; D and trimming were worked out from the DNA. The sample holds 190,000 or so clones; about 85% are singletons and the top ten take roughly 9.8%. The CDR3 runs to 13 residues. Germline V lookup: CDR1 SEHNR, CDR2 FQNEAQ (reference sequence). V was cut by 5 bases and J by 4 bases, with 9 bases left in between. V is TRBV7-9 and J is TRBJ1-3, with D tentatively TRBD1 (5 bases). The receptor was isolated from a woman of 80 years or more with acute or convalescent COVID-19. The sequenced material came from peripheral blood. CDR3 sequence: CASSARVGNTIYF. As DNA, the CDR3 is TGTGCCAGCAGCGCCAGGGTAGGAAACACCATATATTTT.